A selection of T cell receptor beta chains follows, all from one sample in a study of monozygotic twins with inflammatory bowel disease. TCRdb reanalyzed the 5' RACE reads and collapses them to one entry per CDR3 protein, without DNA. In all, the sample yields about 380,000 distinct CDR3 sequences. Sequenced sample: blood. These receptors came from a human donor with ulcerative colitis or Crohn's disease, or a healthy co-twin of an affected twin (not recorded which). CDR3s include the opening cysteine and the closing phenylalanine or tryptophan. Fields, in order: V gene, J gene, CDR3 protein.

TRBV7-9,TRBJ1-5,CASSQQGEGSNQPQHF
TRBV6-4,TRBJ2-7,CATAPNRGLEQYF
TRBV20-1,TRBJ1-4,CSARDLYRGEKLFF
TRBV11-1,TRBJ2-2,CASRTLGEIHSLANTGELFF
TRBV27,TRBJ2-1,CASSLGGGGWDNEQFF
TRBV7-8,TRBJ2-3,CASSKRDPFTDTQYF
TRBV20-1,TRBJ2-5,CSAFDQQMETQYF
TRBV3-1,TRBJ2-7,CASSQGSPGQYRQGGANEQYF
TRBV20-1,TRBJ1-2,CSARIRTGNVAYTF
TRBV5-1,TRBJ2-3,CASSLERGDTDTQYF
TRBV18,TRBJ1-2,CASSPDQGVIYGYTF
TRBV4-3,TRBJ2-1,CASSQLQGLNEQFF
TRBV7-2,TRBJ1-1,CASSPQMNTEAFF
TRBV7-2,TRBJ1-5,CASSLGGTGVQPQHF
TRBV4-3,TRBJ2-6,CASSQGGGFRIISGANVLTF
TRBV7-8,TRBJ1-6,CASSLVLVGLQSPLHF
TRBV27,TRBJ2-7,CASGLAGGTFEQYF
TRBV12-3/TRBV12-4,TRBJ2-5,CASSLGERGFETQYF
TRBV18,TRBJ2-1,CASSPPGDSSYNEQFF
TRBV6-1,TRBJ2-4,CASQSGGEGKNIQYF
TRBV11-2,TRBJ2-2,CASSLVFTGELFF